What follows describes a single T cell receptor beta chain. This entry comes from a study of blood T cell repertoires in COVID-19. The CDR3 is 18 residues long. V shed 1 base and J 1 base; nucleotides not matched to a gene: 9. Germline V gene lookup returns CDR1 MGHDK and CDR2 SYGVNS. In the authors' workflow: Amplification of reference gene primers was used by the study to estimate nucleated cell counts. TCRdb keeps only in-frame clones here, not all; method: immunoSEQ multiplex PCR. The D gene and trimming were derived from the DNA, and the V and J assignments and clone size from that table. The table lists 160,000 or so clones, around 87% of them singletons.

The origin of this receptor is a woman aged 45-65 years who had recovered from COVID-19. The material sequenced was PBMCs or T cells enriched from blood (not recorded which). The rearrangement uses TRBV25-1 and TRBJ2-2; TRBD1 aligns across 7 bases. This CDR3 reads CASSEFGSRTGNTGELFF. The CDR3 DNA is TGTGCCAGCAGTGAATTCGGGTCGAGGACAGGGAACACCGGGGAGCTGTTTTTT. Complete variable domain (other parts from reference TRBV25-1 and TRBJ2-2): EADIYQTPRYLVIGTGKKITLECSQTMGHDKMYWYQQDPGMELHLIHYSYGVNSTEKGDLSSESTVSRIRTEHFPLTLESARPSHTSQYLCASSEFGSRTGNTGELFFGEGSRLTVL.